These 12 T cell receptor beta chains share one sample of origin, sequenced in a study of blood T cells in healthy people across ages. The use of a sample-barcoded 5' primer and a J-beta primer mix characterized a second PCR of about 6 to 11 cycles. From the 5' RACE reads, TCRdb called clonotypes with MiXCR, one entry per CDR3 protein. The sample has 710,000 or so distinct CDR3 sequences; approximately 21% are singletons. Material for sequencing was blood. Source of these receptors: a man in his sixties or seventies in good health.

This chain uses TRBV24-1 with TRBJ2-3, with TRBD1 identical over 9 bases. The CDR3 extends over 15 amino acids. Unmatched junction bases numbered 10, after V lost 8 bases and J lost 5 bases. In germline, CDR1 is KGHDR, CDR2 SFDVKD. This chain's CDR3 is CATNTRTGERDTQYF. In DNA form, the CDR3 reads TGTGCCACCAACACGCGGACAGGGGAACGAGATACGCAGTATTTT.

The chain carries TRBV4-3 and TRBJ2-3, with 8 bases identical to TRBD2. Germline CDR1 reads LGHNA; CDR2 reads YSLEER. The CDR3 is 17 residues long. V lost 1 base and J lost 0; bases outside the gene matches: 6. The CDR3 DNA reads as TGCGCCAGCAGCCAAGGAGGAGCGGGAGACAGCACAGATACGCAGTATTTT. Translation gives CASSQGGAGDSTDTQYF.

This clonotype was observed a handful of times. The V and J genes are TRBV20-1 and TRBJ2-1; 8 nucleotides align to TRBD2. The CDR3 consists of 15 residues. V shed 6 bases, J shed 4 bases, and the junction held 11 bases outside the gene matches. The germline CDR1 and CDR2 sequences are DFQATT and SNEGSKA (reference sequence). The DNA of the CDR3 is TGCAGTGCGACCCCAACTAGCGGAAATTACAATGAGCAGTTCTTC. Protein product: CSATPTSGNYNEQFF.

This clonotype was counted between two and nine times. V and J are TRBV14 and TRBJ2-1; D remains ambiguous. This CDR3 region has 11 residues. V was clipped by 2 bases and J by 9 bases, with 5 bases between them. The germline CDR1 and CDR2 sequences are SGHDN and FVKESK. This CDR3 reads CASSQKREQFF. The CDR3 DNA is TGTGCCAGCAGCCAAAAGCGTGAGCAGTTCTTC.

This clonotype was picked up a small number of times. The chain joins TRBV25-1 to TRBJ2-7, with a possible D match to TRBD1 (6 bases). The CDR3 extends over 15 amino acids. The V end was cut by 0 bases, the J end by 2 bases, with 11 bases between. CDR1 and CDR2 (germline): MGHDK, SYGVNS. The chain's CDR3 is CASSEYSGVPYEQYF. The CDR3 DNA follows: TGTGCCAGCAGTGAATATTCAGGGGTCCCCTACGAGCAGTACTTC.

DNA of the CDR3: TGCAGTGCTAGACCCCCCGGACTCCGGGCTGAAAAACTGTTTTTT. As protein: CSARPPGLRAEKLFF. This chain uses TRBV20-1 with TRBJ1-4, with no clear D. The CDR3 contains 15 residues. Trimming removed 2 bases at V and 7 bases at J, with 17 bases between. The germline V gene has CDR1 DFQATT and CDR2 SNEGSKA (reference sequence).

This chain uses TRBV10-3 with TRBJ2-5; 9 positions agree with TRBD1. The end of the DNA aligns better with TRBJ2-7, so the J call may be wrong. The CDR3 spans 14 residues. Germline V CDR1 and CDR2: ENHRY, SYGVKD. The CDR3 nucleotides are TGTGCCATCAGAGGAGGGACAGGGATGGACGAGCAGTACTTC. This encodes CAIRGGTGMDEQYF.

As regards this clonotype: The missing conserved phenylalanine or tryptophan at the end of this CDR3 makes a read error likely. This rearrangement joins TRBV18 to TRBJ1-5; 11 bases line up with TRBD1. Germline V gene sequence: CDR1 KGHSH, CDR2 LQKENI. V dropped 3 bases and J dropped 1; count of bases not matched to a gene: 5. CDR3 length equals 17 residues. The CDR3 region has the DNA TGTGCCAGCTCACCCTTGGACAGGGGGCACAGCAATCAGCCCCAGCATTCT. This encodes CASSPLDRGHSNQPQHS.

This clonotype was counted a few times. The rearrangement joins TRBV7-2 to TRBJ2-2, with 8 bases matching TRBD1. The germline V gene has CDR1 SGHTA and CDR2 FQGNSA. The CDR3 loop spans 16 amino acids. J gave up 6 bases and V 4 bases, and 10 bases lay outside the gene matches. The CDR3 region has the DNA TGTGCCAGCAGCTCCCGTTCGGACAGGGTCGCCGGGGAGCTGTTTTTT. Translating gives CASSSRSDRVAGELFF. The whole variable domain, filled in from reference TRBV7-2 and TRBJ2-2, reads GAGVSQSPSNKVTEKGKDVELRCDPISGHTALYWYRQSLGQGLEFLIYFQGNSAPDKSGLPSDRFSAERTGGSVSTLTIQRTQQEDSAVYLCASSSRSDRVAGELFFGEGSRLTVL.

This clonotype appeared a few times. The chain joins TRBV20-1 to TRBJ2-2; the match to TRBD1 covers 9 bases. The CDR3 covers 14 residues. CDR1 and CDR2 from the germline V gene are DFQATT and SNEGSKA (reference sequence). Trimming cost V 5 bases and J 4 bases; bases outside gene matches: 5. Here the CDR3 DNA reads TGCAGTGCTTCACAGGGGGCGGCCACCGGGGAGCTGTTTTTT. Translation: CSASQGAATGELFF.

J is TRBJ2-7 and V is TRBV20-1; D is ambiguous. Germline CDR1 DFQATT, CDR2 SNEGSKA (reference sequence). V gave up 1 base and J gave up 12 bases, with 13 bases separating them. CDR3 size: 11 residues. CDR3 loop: CSARGTEYAYF. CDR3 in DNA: TGCAGTGCTAGAGGGACCGAGTACGCGTACTTC.

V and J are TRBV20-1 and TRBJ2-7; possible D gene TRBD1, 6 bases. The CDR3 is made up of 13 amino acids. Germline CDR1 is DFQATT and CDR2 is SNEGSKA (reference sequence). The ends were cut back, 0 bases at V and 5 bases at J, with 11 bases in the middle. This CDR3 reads CSARDFTGHEQYF. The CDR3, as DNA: TGCAGTGCTAGAGACTTTACAGGGCACGAGCAGTACTTC.